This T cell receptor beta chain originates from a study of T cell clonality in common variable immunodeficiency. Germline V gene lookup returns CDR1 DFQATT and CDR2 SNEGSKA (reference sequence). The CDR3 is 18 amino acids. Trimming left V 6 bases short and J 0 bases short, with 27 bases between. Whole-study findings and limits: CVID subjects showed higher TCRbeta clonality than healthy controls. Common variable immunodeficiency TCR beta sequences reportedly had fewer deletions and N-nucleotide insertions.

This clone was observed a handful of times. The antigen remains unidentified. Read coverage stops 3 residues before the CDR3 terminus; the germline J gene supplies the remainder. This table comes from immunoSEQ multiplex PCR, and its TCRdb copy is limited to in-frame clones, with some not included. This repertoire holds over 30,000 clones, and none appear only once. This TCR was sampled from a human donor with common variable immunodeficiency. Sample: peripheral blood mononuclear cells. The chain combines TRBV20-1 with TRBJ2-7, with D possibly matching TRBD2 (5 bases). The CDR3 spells CSAGSYDSARSSSYEQYF. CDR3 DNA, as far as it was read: TGCAGTGCAGGCTCCTACGATAGCGCCCGTTCAAGCTCCTACGAG.